Listed below are T cell receptor beta chains from one sample, sequenced in a study of T cell responses to AZD1222 COVID-19 vaccine. Sequencing was performed with immunoSEQ multiplex PCR; in TCRdb, only in-frame clones are kept and a portion is missing. The table lists 150,000 or so clones, less than 95% of them singletons. Specimen: peripheral blood, collected 28 days after the second AZD1222 dose. The source is an adult who received the AZD1222 COVID-19 vaccine. Each CDR3 is given with its conserved first and last residue. D genes are given only for firm matches.

TRBV7-9,-,CASSFPITGYTF
TRBV28,TRBD1,CASSSGTGLLFEKLFF
TRBV30,-,CAYDLQAAYGYTF
TRBV5-1,-,CASSPGQSPGGSGNTIYF
TRBV12-3/TRBV12-4,-,CASKRNGPYGYTF
TRBV28,-,CASRSQGSQGQNIQYF
TRBV12-3/TRBV12-4,-,CASSLEVLYGYTF
TRBV30,TRBD1,CAWVGQGNSPLHF
TRBV10-1,TRBD2,CASSEIAGSSYEQYF
TRBV18,TRBD2,CASSPSYGGAVTDTQYF
TRBV5-5,-,CASSFTQQNYGYTF
TRBV3-1/TRBV3-2,-,CASAEYNEQFF
TRBV7-2,TRBD1,CASSLRAGTGRYEQYF
TRBV6-1,-,CASSVGERAPTNEKLFF
TRBV19,TRBD1,CASSMGAGGYNEQFF
TRBV25-1,-,CATSGGVRSYNEQFF
TRBV11-2,TRBD1,CASSSRDRGRYEKLFF
TRBV28,TRBD1,CASNHRTGGRSYTF